This T cell receptor beta chain was sequenced for a study of T-cell memory formation after mild COVID-19. Study background: Among the donors, TCR clusters were largely specific to each donor.

Germline loops: CDR1 ENHRY, CDR2 SYGVKD. The germline V and J ends were trimmed by 2 bases and 3 bases, with 10 bases remaining between them. The CDR3 contains 14 residues. About this clonotype itself: What it binds is unknown.

Employing constant-segment primers, 5'RACE generated TCR alpha and TCR beta cDNA libraries bearing sample barcodes and UMIs. TCRdb reanalysed the 5' RACE reads using MiXCR and keeps one entry per CDR3 protein. The table lists around 440,000 distinct CDR3 sequences, about 20% of them singletons. Study-level findings and limits: That cross-reactive memory joined was suggested by some responding clones appearing in pre-infection memory. CD4+ contracting clones lay mainly in CM and EM, CD8+ ones in EMRA.

Sample: PBMCs or a T cell subset sorted from them (not recorded which). This clonotype was sampled from an adult woman who had mild COVID-19 (a few samples of this study predate the infection). Cell type and time point are not known. The genes are TRBV10-3 and TRBJ1-2; the D is unclear. CDR3 bases: TGTGCCATCAGTGAGATCCTTGGATACTATGGCTACACCTTC. This gives the protein CAISEILGYYGYTF.